This TCR beta chain is from a study of beta chain features in type 1 diabetes. V dropped 4 bases and J dropped 4 bases, with 14 bases sitting between them. This CDR3 region has 14 residues. The germline V gene has CDR1 GTSNPN and CDR2 SVGIG (reference sequence). The investigators reverse transcribed all of the isolated RNA, so they sequenced expressed TCRB transcripts. Assay used: immunoSEQ multiplex PCR; TCRdb lists only in-frame clones, some missing. This table holds nearly 250,000 clones, roughly two thirds found once. The TCR comes from a man aged 25 to 40 in good health. This chain links TRBV30 with TRBJ2-1; weak D call: TRBD2 (5 bases). Input material: naive CD4+ T cells from blood. The CDR3 sequence: CAWITGGWYNEQFF. CDR3 in DNA: TGTGCCTGGATTACCGGAGGTTGGTACAATGAGCAGTTCTTC.